Presented here are 25 T cell receptor beta chains from one specimen sequenced in a study of long-term antiretroviral therapy in people with HIV. The libraries were made with immunoSEQ v3.0 at survey level. This table comes from immunoSEQ multiplex PCR, and its TCRdb copy is limited to in-frame clones, with some not included. The sample comprises 30,000 to 40,000 clones, roughly 82% of which are singletons, and around 6.3% rests with the top ten. The sequencing here drew on unsorted PBMCs, taken 0.6 years after starting antiretroviral therapy. The receptor source for this set is a man aged 18 to 30 with HIV.

The rearrangement joins TRBV11-3 to TRBJ2-1; TRBD2 matches 7 bases. This CDR3 comprises 20 residues. From germline, CDR1 is SGHNT and CDR2 YENEEA. V was clipped by 5 bases and J by 2 bases; unmatched bases: 21. The CDR3 sequence: CASSLAPAGSVAGAYNEQFF. The CDR3 nucleotides read TGTGCCAGCAGCCTAGCCCCGGCCGGGAGTGTGGCGGGAGCCTACAATGAGCAGTTCTTC. The entire variable domain, with the rest obtained from reference TRBV11-3 and TRBJ2-1, is as follows: EAGVVQSPRYKIIEKKQPVAFWCNPISGHNTLYWYLQNLGQGPELLIRYENEEAVDDSQLPKDRFSAERLKGVDSTLKIQPAELGDSAVYLCASSLAPAGSVAGAYNEQFFGPGTRLTVL.

The chain couples TRBV19 to TRBJ2-2; D not resolved. Trimming left V 7 bases short and J 4 bases short, with 16 bases between. Germline loops: CDR1 LNHDA, CDR2 SQIVND (reference sequence). The CDR3 length is 15 residues. The CDR3 loop reads CASTLLGSSTGELFF. The CDR3 DNA is TGTGCCAGTACCCTTTTAGGGTCGAGCACCGGGGAGCTGTTTTTT.

The V and J genes are TRBV2 and TRBJ1-2; D possibly corresponds to TRBD1 (6 bases). The germline V gene encodes CDR1 SNHLY and CDR2 FYNNEI. CDR3 length equals 12 residues. Trimming removed 6 bases from V and 5 bases from J, with 10 bases in between. CDR3 sequence reads: CASSRQAYGYTF. The CDR3 bases are TGTGCCAGCAGCCGACAGGCTTATGGCTACACCTTC.

The rearrangement joins TRBV5-1 to TRBJ2-1, with D unclear. Trimming shortened V by 2 bases and J by 7 bases, and 19 bases separated the two germline ends. This CDR3 spans 16 amino acids. From germline, CDR1 is SGHRS and CDR2 YFSETQ. This chain's CDR3 is CASSLGSAQLLNEQFF. The DNA for the CDR3 is TGCGCCAGCAGCTTAGGCAGCGCCCAATTATTAAATGAGCAGTTCTTC.

The rearrangement uses TRBV6-1 and TRBJ2-7; D not resolved. Germline V gene sequence: CDR1 MNHNS, CDR2 SASEGT. The CDR3 is 10 amino acids. V lost 9 bases, J lost 5 bases, and 8 bases lay in between. The CDR3 coding sequence is TGTGCCAGAAACAGCCACGAGCAGTACTTC. Translation: CARNSHEQYF.

The rearrangement joins TRBV6-6 to TRBJ2-5, with 10 bases aligning to TRBD1. With V trimmed by 0 bases and J by 4 bases, 2 bases remained unmatched. The CDR3 is made up of 15 amino acids. Germline CDR1 and CDR2: MNHNY and SVGAGI (reference sequence). As DNA, the CDR3 is TGTGCCAGCAGTTACTCGGGACAGGGGCTAGAGACCCAGTACTTC. Translating gives CASSYSGQGLETQYF.

The rearrangement links TRBV14 to TRBJ1-4; no clear D gene. The CDR3 contains 18 residues. The germline gives CDR1 SGHDN, CDR2 FVKESK. V was clipped by 0 bases and J by 8 bases, with 22 bases between them. The CDR3 DNA is TGTGCCAGCAGCCAAGATTCCGGACGCGGGCGCATCGGGGAAAAACTGTTTTTT. It specifies CASSQDSGRGRIGEKLFF. Together with reference TRBV14 and TRBJ1-4, the CDR3 gives the full variable domain: EAGVTQFPSHSVIEKGQTVTLRCDPISGHDNLYWYRRVMGKEIKFLLHFVKESKQDESGMPNNRFLAERTGGTYSTLKVQPAELEDSGVYFCASSQDSGRGRIGEKLFFGSGTQLSVL.

The J gene is TRBJ2-7, the V gene TRBV27; TRBD1 matches at 9 bases. This CDR3 is 13 amino acids long. CDR1 is MNHEY, CDR2 SMNVEV, per germline (reference sequence). Trimming removed 7 bases from V and 6 bases from J; junction bases left unmatched: 7. In nucleotides, the CDR3 is TGTGCCAGCACTTCGGGACAGGGAATCGAGCAGTACTTC. Translating gives CASTSGQGIEQYF.

The gene calls are TRBV30 and TRBJ2-7; TRBD2 agrees at 10 bases. J gave up 3 bases and V 2 bases, and 7 bases lay outside the gene matches. The CDR3 is 15 residues long. Germline CDR1 reads GTSNPN; CDR2 reads SVGIG (reference sequence). CDR3 amino acids: CAWSPSGSPNYEQYF. The CDR3 nucleotides read TGTGCCTGGAGTCCTAGCGGGAGCCCAAACTACGAGCAGTACTTC.

The chain has TRBV18 and TRBJ1-2; tentative D call: TRBD1 (5 bases). The CDR3 has 16 amino acids. The V end was cut by 4 bases, the J end by 12 bases, with 27 bases between. Germline lookup yields CDR1 KGHSH and CDR2 LQKENI. DNA of the CDR3: TGTGCCAGCTCACAGTCTCGCCGGGACTTGGTTTTTTTAGACACCTTC. It translates to CASSQSRRDLVFLDTF.

The chain has TRBV7-9 and TRBJ2-2; TRBD1 matches 7 bases. The V gene's germline CDR1 is SEHNR and CDR2 FQNEAQ (reference sequence). The CDR3 loop spans 16 amino acids. With 3 bases clipped from V and 6 bases from J, the junction kept 10 bases outside the gene matches. The CDR3 DNA sequence: TGTGCCAGCAGCTTCCGTGACAGGGAAACGGCCGGGGAGCTGTTTTTT. It is translated as CASSFRDRETAGELFF.

This chain uses TRBV27 with TRBJ1-1; no reliable D call. The germline gives CDR1 MNHEY, CDR2 SMNVEV (reference sequence). The CDR3 sequence is 16 residues long. Trimming removed 9 bases from V and 1 base from J, with 21 bases in between. CDR3 protein: CASAHGIGIKNTEAFF. CDR3 nucleotide sequence: TGTGCCAGTGCCCACGGAATCGGGATTAAGAACACTGAAGCTTTCTTT.

The chain recombines TRBV18 with TRBJ2-2, with a tentative D call TRBD2 (6 bases). Germline CDR1 and CDR2: KGHSH and LQKENI. The CDR3 spans 16 residues. V was cut by 5 bases and J by 5 bases, with 18 bases left in between. This CDR3 is CASSALLGGETGELFF. Here the CDR3 DNA reads TGTGCCAGCTCAGCCCTTCTCGGGGGAGAAACCGGGGAGCTGTTTTTT.

The CDR3 sequence is CASSSSGRKGNEQFF. In DNA form, the CDR3 reads TGTGCCAGCAGCTCTAGCGGGAGGAAAGGAAATGAGCAGTTCTTC. The chain uses TRBV5-4 and TRBJ2-1; 11 bases match TRBD2. This CDR3 is built from 15 residues. Germline CDR1 reads SGHNT; CDR2 reads YYREEE (reference sequence). The V gene end was trimmed by 3 bases and the J gene end by 7 bases; junction bases not matched to a gene: 6.

The chain recombines TRBV28 with TRBJ1-2; the D is unclear. The germline CDR1 and CDR2 sequences are MDHEN and SYDVKM. Trimming shortened V by 6 bases and J by 3 bases, and 23 bases separated the two germline ends. The CDR3 is 17 residues long. The CDR3 DNA sequence: TGTGCCAGCAGACCTCCCCAAGGTGCCAGTTACTACTATGGCTACACCTTC. Protein: CASRPPQGASYYYGYTF.

The rearrangement links TRBV19 to TRBJ2-7; D might be TRBD1 or TRBD2, each matching 5 bases. The CDR3 contains 13 residues. Trimming removed 3 bases at V and 2 bases at J, with 8 bases between. Germline CDR1 LNHDA, CDR2 SQIVND (reference sequence). DNA for the CDR3: TGTGCCAGTAGTATGCCGGGGCCCTACGAGCAGTACTTC. Translating gives CASSMPGPYEQYF.

The chain joins TRBV5-6 to TRBJ1-1; no reliable D call. This CDR3 has 12 residues. Germline lookup yields CDR1 SGHDT and CDR2 YYEEEE. V lost 1 base and J lost 4, with 5 bases in between. CDR3 coding DNA: TGTGCCAGCAGCTTGTACACCACTGAAGCTTTCTTT. It is translated as CASSLYTTEAFF.

The chain links TRBV5-1 to TRBJ2-2; D remains ambiguous. In germline, CDR1 is SGHRS, CDR2 YFSETQ. With 0 bases removed from V and 6 bases from J, the gap between germline ends came to 9 bases. The CDR3 consists of 14 residues. CDR3 sequence: CASSLDSSAGELFF. The CDR3 DNA is TGCGCCAGCAGCTTGGACTCGTCGGCCGGGGAGCTGTTTTTT.

The chain links TRBV25-1 to TRBJ2-2; TRBD1 aligns across 7 bases. After removal of 3 bases from V and 2 bases from J, the junction contained 9 bases not matched to a gene. The CDR3 covers 17 residues. The germline CDR1 and CDR2 sequences are MGHDK and SYGVNS. Written as DNA, the CDR3 is TGTGCCAGCAGTGATCCCAAGGGGGACAGTAACACCGGGGAGCTGTTTTTT. Translating it yields CASSDPKGDSNTGELFF.

V and J are TRBV27 and TRBJ1-3; D call uncertain. CDR3 length equals 14 residues. Germline V CDR1 and CDR2: MNHEY, SMNVEV (reference sequence). Trimming pared 3 bases from V and 2 bases from J, leaving 8 bases between. The DNA of the CDR3 is TGTGCCAGCAGTTTGCGGGCGGCTGGAAACACCATATATTTT. Its translation: CASSLRAAGNTIYF.

This clone counts as medium-sized. The rearrangement joins TRBV9 to TRBJ2-3; TRBD2 is a possible D gene (6 bases). The CDR3 extends over 15 amino acids. The germline V gene encodes CDR1 SGDLS and CDR2 YYNGEE. Trimming stripped 3 bases from V and 0 bases from J, with 11 bases between. Here the CDR3 DNA reads TGTGCCAGCAGCGATGAGGGACTGAGCACAGATACGCAGTATTTT. It codes for CASSDEGLSTDTQYF. The entire variable domain, with the rest obtained from reference TRBV9 and TRBJ2-3, is as follows: DSGVTQTPKHLITATGQRVTLRCSPRSGDLSVYWYQQSLDQGLQFLIQYYNGEERAKGNILERFSAQQFPDLHSELNLSSLELGDSALYFCASSDEGLSTDTQYFGPGTRLTVL.

This clone was observed a single time. Relative to the germline gene, one junction end is altered; a read error may explain this. The V call is TRBV19, the J call TRBJ2-1; 12 bases fit TRBD2. This CDR3 spans 13 amino acids. CDR1 is LNHDA, CDR2 SQIVND, per germline (reference sequence). The CDR3 sequence is CASSIATSGSPVF. The CDR3 DNA reads TGTGCCAGTAGTATAGCGACTAGCGGGAGTCCGGTCTTC.

This clone came up once. This CDR3 is CASSLAQRGQETQYF. In DNA, the CDR3 is TGTGCCAGCAGCTTAGCCCAGCGGGGACAAGAGACCCAGTACTTC. This chain uses TRBV11-2 with TRBJ2-5, with TRBD2 matching 7 bases. The CDR3 length is 15 residues. V lost 1 base to trimming and J lost 2 bases; unmatched junction nucleotides: 4. Germline assignment: CDR1 SGHAT and CDR2 FQNNGV.

The gene calls are TRBV27 and TRBJ2-1; TRBD2 matches at 12 bases. Germline loops: CDR1 MNHEY, CDR2 SMNVEV (reference sequence). Unmatched junction bases numbered 14, after V lost 5 bases and J lost 0 bases. The length of the CDR3 is 20 residues. In nucleotides, the CDR3 is TGTGCCAGCAGTAAACCTAGCGGGAGGGCAATCCACGGCTCCTACAATGAGCAGTTCTTC. Its protein is CASSKPSGRAIHGSYNEQFF.

A single count supports this clone. The V and J genes are TRBV6-1 and TRBJ2-3; D is unresolved. Germline V gene data show CDR1 as MNHNS and CDR2 as SASEGT. V was shortened by 4 bases and J by 5 bases, with 7 bases between the two germline ends. The CDR3 loop spans 12 amino acids. The CDR3 nucleotides read TGTGCCAGCAGTGGGGCAGGAGATACGCAGTATTTT. It codes for CASSGAGDTQYF.